This T cell receptor (beta chain) was observed in a study of blood T cell repertoires in COVID-19. In the study overall: Some COVID-19 samples were acute and others convalescent; all came from the United States, Italy and Spain. PBMCs, B-cell-depleted T cells, or T cells were the source of the cDNA or gDNA that made up the material.

This clone was found a few times. CDR1 and CDR2 (germline): SEHNR, FQNEAQ (reference sequence). The CDR3 length is 13 residues. Trimming cost V 6 bases and J 2 bases, with 10 bases left between them. Original processing methods: Amplification from reference gene primers served as the basis for estimated nucleated cell counts. TCRdb keeps only in-frame clones here, not all; method: immunoSEQ multiplex PCR. That table supplies the V and J calls and clone size; D and trimming were determined from the DNA. The profile shows some 99,000 clones, 81% of them singletons. This receptor was obtained from a woman aged 80 or over with acute or convalescent COVID-19. The chain combines TRBV7-9 with TRBJ1-2; D not resolved. The sequencing sample was made of peripheral blood. In nucleotides, the CDR3 is TGTGCCAGCAGTGTAGACGGGAACTATGGCTACACCTTC. This sequence encodes CASSVDGNYGYTF.